The rows below give T cell receptor beta chains drawn from one sample of a study of blood T cell repertoires in COVID-19. The assay was immunoSEQ multiplex PCR, and TCRdb's table has in-frame clones only and misses some. The sample includes approximately 450,000 clones, around 89% of them seen just once. The source material was peripheral blood. These receptors all stem from a woman aged 25 to 45 with acute or convalescent COVID-19. The CDR3 runs from the conserved cysteine through the conserved F or W. Fields, in order: J gene, D gene, clone size, V gene, CDR3 protein, CDR3 DNA. D genes are given only for firm matches. Only some rows state a clone size, as once, few, many or a class for expanded clones.

TRBJ2-1 | - | - | TRBV29-1 | CSVVGGLNEQFF | TGCAGCGTTGTGGGAGGACTTAATGAGCAGTTCTTC
TRBJ1-3 | TRBD1 | - | TRBV19 | CASSPGQSSGNTIYF | TGTGCCAGTTCTCCGGGACAGAGCTCTGGAAACACCATATATTTT
TRBJ2-7 | TRBD1 | once | TRBV30 | CAWSLPSGTVFDEQYF | TGTGCCTGGAGTTTACCCTCCGGGACAGTTTTTGACGAGCAGTACTTC
TRBJ2-5 | TRBD2 | - | TRBV5-1 | CASSLALVTSGGQETQYF | TGCGCCAGCAGCTTGGCTCTCGTGACTAGCGGGGGTCAAGAGACTCAGTACTTC
TRBJ2-7 | - | - | TRBV6-5 | CASSYSFSSSYEQYF | TGTGCCAGCAGTTACTCTTTCTCTTCCTCCTACGAGCAGTACTTC
TRBJ2-7 | - | once | TRBV11-2 | CASSLVRGLSYEQYF | TGTGCCAGCAGCTTAGTTCGGGGTTTAAGCTACGAGCAGTACTTC
TRBJ2-7 | - | once | TRBV7-2 | CASSHQGSSYEQYF | TGTGCCAGCAGCCATCAGGGGAGCTCCTACGAGCAGTACTTC
TRBJ1-2 | TRBD1 | - | TRBV5-1 | CASSPPRTGYGYTF | TGCGCCAGCAGCCCCCCACGGACAGGCTATGGCTACACCTTC
TRBJ2-3 | TRBD2 | - | TRBV7-3 | CASSFTGTSGGLDTQYF | TGTGCCAGCAGCTTTACCGGGACTAGCGGGGGGTTAGATACGCAGTATTTT
TRBJ2-1 | - | - | TRBV3-1/TRBV3-2 | CASNEGGTFRSYNEQFF | TGTGCCAGCAATGAGGGGGGGACTTTCCGCTCCTACAATGAGCAGTTCTTC
TRBJ2-6 | - | few | TRBV5-1 | CASMLIAGANVLTF | TGCGCCAGCATGCTAATAGCTGGGGCCAACGTCCTGACTTTC
TRBJ1-6 | - | - | TRBV27 | CASSTKDRIGHSPLHF | TGTGCCAGCAGTACAAAGGACAGAATCGGGCATTCACCCCTCCACTTT
TRBJ1-1 | TRBD1 | - | TRBV5-1 | CASSSKQGAVATEAFF | TGCGCCAGCAGCTCGAAACAGGGGGCGGTCGCCACTGAAGCTTTCTTT
TRBJ2-5 | TRBD1 | - | TRBV15 | CATSRGGQGSETQYF | TGTGCCACCAGCAGAGGGGGACAGGGTTCGGAGACCCAGTACTTC
TRBJ2-5 | TRBD1 | - | TRBV2 | CASSRTGGAAETQYF | TGTGCCAGCAGCCGGACAGGGGGCGCGGCAGAGACCCAGTACTTC
TRBJ2-6 | - | - | TRBV11-3 | CASSLGQGNTGANVLTF | TGTGCCAGCAGCTTGGGGCAGGGAAATACTGGGGCCAACGTCCTGACTTTC
TRBJ2-1 | - | - | TRBV20-1 | CSASSLLDNEQFF | TGCAGTGCTAGTTCCTTACTCGACAATGAGCAGTTCTTC
TRBJ1-3 | - | once | TRBV21-1 | CASSRLCGGPFGNTIYF | TGTGCCAGCAGCAGACTTTGCGGGGGACCCTTCGGAAACACCATATATTTT
TRBJ1-1 | TRBD1 | - | TRBV28 | CASKFRGLTEAFF | TGTGCCAGTAAATTCAGGGGGCTCACTGAAGCTTTCTTT
TRBJ2-1 | - | few | TRBV10-1 | CASSESAGAMYNEQFF | TGCGCCAGCAGTGAGTCGGCGGGGGCAATGTACAATGAGCAGTTCTTC
TRBJ1-5 | TRBD1 | - | TRBV11-2 | CASSLGTGTNQPQHF | TGTGCCAGCAGCTTAGGGACAGGGACAAATCAGCCCCAGCATTTT
TRBJ2-5 | - | - | TRBV18 | CASSPSVRGRETQYF | TGTGCCAGCTCACCATCCGTTAGGGGCCGTGAGACCCAGTACTTC
TRBJ1-2 | - | few | TRBV6-5 | CAGSRDNYGYTF | TGTGCCGGAAGCAGGGATAACTATGGCTACACCTTC
TRBJ2-1 | TRBD2 | - | TRBV11-1 | CASSSGLHNEQFF | TGTGCCAGCAGCTCGGGACTACACAATGAGCAGTTCTTC
TRBJ1-3 | - | - | TRBV19 | CASSMDRRVSGNTIYF | TGTGCCAGTAGTATGGATCGACGGGTCTCTGGAAACACCATATATTTT
TRBJ2-7 | - | - | TRBV9 | CASSVVDGAGEQYF | TGTGCCAGCAGCGTAGTGGATGGGGCCGGCGAGCAGTACTTC
TRBJ2-2 | - | - | TRBV5-4 | CASSPVQGGELFF | TGTGCCAGCAGCCCAGTCCAGGGTGGGGAGCTGTTTTTT
TRBJ2-7 | TRBD1 | few | TRBV28 | CASHRGSVAYEQYF | TGTGCCAGCCACAGGGGGTCCGTTGCCTACGAGCAGTACTTC
TRBJ2-1 | TRBD1 | - | TRBV4-1 | CASSPGTGGEQFF | TGCGCCAGCAGCCCCGGGACAGGGGGTGAGCAGTTCTTC
TRBJ1-5 | TRBD1 | - | TRBV24-1 | CATSDSSDRSNQPQHF | TGTGCCACCAGTGATTCTTCGGACAGGAGTAATCAGCCCCAGCATTTT
TRBJ1-2 | - | - | TRBV3-1/TRBV3-2 | CASSQAGGRYGYTF | TGTGCCAGCAGCCAAGCGGGGGGTCGGTATGGCTACACCTTC
TRBJ2-2 | - | - | TRBV5-1 | CASTNSGTGELFF | TGCGCCAGCACAAACTCAGGGACCGGGGAGCTGTTTTTT
TRBJ2-3 | TRBD2 | once | TRBV18 | CASSPTPPAGVADTQYF | TGTGCCAGCTCACCGACCCCCCCAGCGGGGGTGGCAGATACGCAGTATTTT
TRBJ1-3 | - | - | TRBV4-1 | CASSQETVQAGGNTIYF | TGCGCCAGCAGCCAAGAAACCGTTCAAGCGGGGGGAAACACCATATATTTT